The 25 T cell receptor beta chains in this list originate from one sample, sequenced in a study of T cells expressing NK-cell markers. Following a re-call of the 5' RACE reads, TCRdb has one entry per CDR3 protein and lacks DNA. This repertoire includes a few hundred thousand distinct CDR3 sequences. The sample taken for sequencing was blood T cells: a sorted CD56 or NKG2C T cell subset, CD4+ or CD8+ T cells, or bulk PBMC T cells (not recorded which). Source of these receptors: a woman between 50 and 59 years old in good health.

The chain recombines TRBV25-1 with TRBJ2-1; TCRdb outputs TRBD1, but without DNA this stays unchecked. Germline assignment: CDR1 MGHDK and CDR2 SYGVNS. The CDR3 is 16 residues long. CDR3 loop: CASSETGGSRYNEQFF.

The CDR3 here is CASSFTGTTQYF. This sequence joins TRBV11-2 and TRBJ2-3; TCRdb picks TRBD1, but there is no DNA to check that call. CDR1 is SGHAT, CDR2 FQNNGV, per germline. The CDR3 runs to 12 residues.

The chain is built from TRBV19 and TRBJ2-1; TCRdb's assignment of TRBD1 cannot be checked, as there is no DNA. Per germline, CDR1 LNHDA and CDR2 SQIVND (reference sequence). The CDR3 spans 14 residues. Here the CDR3 reads CATLRTGVNNEQFF.

The V call is TRBV24-1, the J call TRBJ2-3; there is no DNA to check the TCRdb D call of TRBD1. The CDR3 runs 16 residues. CDR1 and CDR2 from the germline V gene are KGHDR and SFDVKD. The CDR3 sequence is CATSDSGHSATDTQYF.

The chain uses TRBV28 and TRBJ2-1; the TCRdb call, TRBD1, lacks DNA for checking. The germline V gene encodes CDR1 MDHEN and CDR2 SYDVKM. This CDR3 comprises 12 residues. The CDR3 reads CASNSEGDEQFF.

The chain links TRBV15 to TRBJ2-3; TCRdb indicates TRBD2, and absent DNA this call remains unverified. CDR1 is LNHNV, CDR2 YYDKDF, per germline (reference sequence). The CDR3 totals 14 residues. The CDR3 reads CATSRVRGGDTQYF.

The chain has TRBV3-1 and TRBJ2-2; TCRdb returns TRBD2, unconfirmable since there is no DNA. The germline V gene encodes CDR1 LGHDT and CDR2 YNNKEL (reference sequence). The CDR3 length is 16 residues. The CDR3 spells CASSLVRATNTGELFF.

V usage is TRBV3-1 and J usage is TRBJ1-1; with no DNA, the TCRdb D assignment of TRBD1 cannot be verified. The germline gives CDR1 LGHDT, CDR2 YNNKEL (reference sequence). This CDR3 is built from 15 residues. CDR3 in amino acids: CASRLQGLMNTEAFF.

The rearrangement uses TRBV6-5 and TRBJ2-3; TCRdb picks TRBD2, but there is no DNA to check that call. The length of the CDR3 is 16 residues. Germline loops: CDR1 MNHEY, CDR2 SVGAGI. CDR3 region: CASSTSGRAKSDTQYF.

This chain links TRBV4-2 with TRBJ1-6; TCRdb names TRBD1, which stays unverified in the absence of DNA. The V gene's germline CDR1 is LGHNA and CDR2 YNFKEQ. The CDR3 runs 17 residues. CDR3 loop: CASSPRPGGENGSPLHF.

The CDR3 region is CASYETSGVTDTQYF. This sequence joins TRBV7-8 and TRBJ2-3; absent DNA, TCRdb's TRBD2 call cannot be checked. This CDR3 has 15 residues. Per the germline V gene, CDR1 is SGHVS and CDR2 is FQNEAQ.

The gene calls are TRBV6-4 and TRBJ2-1; TCRdb outputs TRBD1, but without DNA this stays unchecked. The germline gives CDR1 MRHNA, CDR2 SNTAGT. The CDR3 runs 15 residues. CDR3: CASSDQGGGYNEQFF.

The rearrangement joins TRBV3-1 to TRBJ2-3; absent DNA, TCRdb's TRBD1 call cannot be checked. Germline V gene lookup returns CDR1 LGHDT and CDR2 YNNKEL (reference sequence). The CDR3 is made up of 15 amino acids. The CDR3 here is CASSQDARETDTQYF.

The rearrangement joins TRBV18 to TRBJ1-1; checking the TCRdb D call of TRBD1 is not possible without DNA. The CDR3 loop spans 16 amino acids. Germline V gene data show CDR1 as KGHSH and CDR2 as LQKENI. The CDR3 sequence is CASSPSLGTGKTEAFF.

The chain couples TRBV9 to TRBJ2-5; TCRdb designates TRBD2, a call that cannot be tested without DNA. There are 15 residues in the CDR3. Germline CDR1 is SGDLS and CDR2 is YYNGEE. The CDR3 loop reads CASSVSAGRQETQYF.

The rearrangement joins TRBV10-3 to TRBJ2-1; TCRdb names TRBD2, which stays unverified in the absence of DNA. Germline V lookup: CDR1 ENHRY, CDR2 SYGVKD. The CDR3 spans 15 residues. CDR3 amino acids: CAISEGLAGGYEQFF.

The V and J genes are TRBV12-3 or TRBV12-4 and TRBJ1-2; the D call of TRBD1 rests on TCRdb alone, since no DNA is present to check it. The CDR3 runs to 13 residues. CDR3 amino acids: CASGPRQGEGYTF.

J is TRBJ1-5 and V is TRBV2. Germline CDR1 is SNHLY and CDR2 is FYNNEI. The CDR3 spans 16 residues. The CDR3 reads CASRDYVAGLSQPQHF.

This chain links TRBV12-3 or TRBV12-4 with TRBJ2-2; TCRdb reports TRBD1, a call that lacks DNA to check it against. The CDR3 has 14 residues. The CDR3 loop is CASRVLDSTGELFF.

The chain employs TRBV18 and TRBJ2-1; TCRdb's D call of TRBD2 is untestable without DNA. The CDR3 spans 14 residues. CDR1 and CDR2 from the germline V gene are KGHSH and LQKENI. CDR3 sequence reads: CASSRGRASNEQFF.

V is TRBV3-1 and J is TRBJ1-1. The germline CDR1 and CDR2 sequences are LGHDT and YNNKEL (reference sequence). The CDR3 spans 17 residues. CDR3: CASSQAFGFTSATEAFF.

This chain connects TRBV9 to TRBJ2-5; TCRdb calls TRBD1, which cannot be checked without DNA. The CDR3 runs 15 residues. Germline CDR1 and CDR2: SGDLS and YYNGEE. The CDR3 is CASTLGQGAEETQYF. Filled out from reference TRBV9 and TRBJ2-5, the complete variable domain reads DSGVTQTPKHLITATGQRVTLRCSPRSGDLSVYWYQQSLDQGLQFLIQYYNGEERAKGNILERFSAQQFPDLHSELNLSSLELGDSALYFCASTLGQGAEETQYFGPGTRLLVL.

The V call is TRBV20-1, the J call TRBJ2-1; TCRdb outputs TRBD2, but without DNA this stays unchecked. Germline CDR1 and CDR2: DFQATT and SNEGSKA (reference sequence). This CDR3 contains 21 residues. The chain's CDR3 is CSAITTPGLAVDGGSYNEQFF.

V is TRBV7-2 and J is TRBJ2-1. CDR3 size: 15 residues. Germline V lookup: CDR1 SGHTA, CDR2 FQGNSA. The chain's CDR3 is CASSSRGPDLREQFF.

This chain joins TRBV5-6 and TRBJ2-2; TCRdb indicates TRBD1, and absent DNA this call remains unverified. The CDR3 totals 16 residues. Germline V gene data show CDR1 as SGHDT and CDR2 as YYEEEE. The chain's CDR3 is CASSLVGTDNTGELFF.